This T cell receptor (beta chain) originates from a study of neoadjuvant anti-PD-1 for oral cavity cancer. Overall study context: Patients without progression got a fourth dose around day 43.

Germline V gives CDR1 GTSNPN, CDR2 SVGIG (reference sequence). V was cut by 2 bases and J by 3 bases, with 8 bases left in between. The CDR3 sequence is 12 residues long. PBMC libraries mostly used about 500 ng of input genomic DNA, with six replicates per sample. Generated by immunoSEQ multiplex PCR, the TCRdb table keeps only in-frame clones and is missing some. The sample contains around 81,000 clones, 84% of which appear only once. This sample comprised PBMCs, obtained before nivolumab (anti-PD-1) treatment. The sequence was collected from a person aged 35 to 85 with oral cavity squamous cell carcinoma. This chain uses TRBV30 with TRBJ2-7; D is unresolved. CDR3 in amino acids: CAWSRAGYEQYF. The CDR3 DNA reads as TGTGCCTGGAGTAGGGCAGGCTACGAGCAGTACTTC.